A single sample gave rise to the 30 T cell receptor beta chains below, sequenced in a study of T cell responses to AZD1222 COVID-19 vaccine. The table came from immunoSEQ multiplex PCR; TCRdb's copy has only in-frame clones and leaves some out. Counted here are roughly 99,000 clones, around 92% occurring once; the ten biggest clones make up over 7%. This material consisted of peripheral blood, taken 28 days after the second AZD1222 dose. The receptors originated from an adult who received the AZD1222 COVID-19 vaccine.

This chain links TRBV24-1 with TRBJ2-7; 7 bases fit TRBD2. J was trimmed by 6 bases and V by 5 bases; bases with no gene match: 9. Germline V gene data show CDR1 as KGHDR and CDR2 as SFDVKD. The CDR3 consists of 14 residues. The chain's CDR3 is CATSGGSQSSEQYF. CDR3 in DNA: TGTGCCACCAGTGGCGGGAGTCAATCTTCCGAGCAGTACTTC.

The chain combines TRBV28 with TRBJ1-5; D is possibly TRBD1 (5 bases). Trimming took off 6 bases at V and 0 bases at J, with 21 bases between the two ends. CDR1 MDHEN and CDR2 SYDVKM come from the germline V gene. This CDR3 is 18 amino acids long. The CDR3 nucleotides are TGTGCCAGCAGACTGGGGACGGCGCAAGGATATAGCAATCAGCCCCAGCATTTT. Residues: CASRLGTAQGYSNQPQHF.

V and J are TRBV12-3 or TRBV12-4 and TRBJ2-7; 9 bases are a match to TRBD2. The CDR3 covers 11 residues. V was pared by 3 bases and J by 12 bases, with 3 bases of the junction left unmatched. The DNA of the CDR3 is TGTGCCAGCAGTTTCCTAGCGGGGATGTACTTC. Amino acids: CASSFLAGMYF.

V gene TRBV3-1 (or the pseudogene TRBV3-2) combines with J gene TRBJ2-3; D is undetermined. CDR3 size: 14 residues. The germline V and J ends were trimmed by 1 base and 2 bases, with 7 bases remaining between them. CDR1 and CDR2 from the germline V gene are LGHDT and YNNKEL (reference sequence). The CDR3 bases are TGTGCCAGCAGCCAAGTATCGAACACAGATACGCAGTATTTT. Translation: CASSQVSNTDTQYF.

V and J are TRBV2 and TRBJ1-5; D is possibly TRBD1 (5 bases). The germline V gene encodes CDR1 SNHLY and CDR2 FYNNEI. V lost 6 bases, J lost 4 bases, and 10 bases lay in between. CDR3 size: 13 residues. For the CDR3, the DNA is TGTGCCAGCAGGGGGACTGTTAATCAGCCCCAGCATTTT. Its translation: CASRGTVNQPQHF.

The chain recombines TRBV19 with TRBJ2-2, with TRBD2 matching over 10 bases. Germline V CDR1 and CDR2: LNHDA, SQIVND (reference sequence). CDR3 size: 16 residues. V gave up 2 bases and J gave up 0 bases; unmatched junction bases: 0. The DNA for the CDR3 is TGTGCCAGTAGTATAACTAGCGGGGCGAACACCGGGGAGCTGTTTTTT. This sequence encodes CASSITSGANTGELFF.

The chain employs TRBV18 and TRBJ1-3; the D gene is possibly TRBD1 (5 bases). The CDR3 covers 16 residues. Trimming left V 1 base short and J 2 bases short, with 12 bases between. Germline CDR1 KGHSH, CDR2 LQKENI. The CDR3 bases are TGTGCCAGCTCACCACGTCCGGGGCTTACTGGAAACACCATATATTTT. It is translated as CASSPRPGLTGNTIYF.

The chain's CDR3 is CASSLGVGISDTQYF. The DNA of the CDR3 is TGTGCCAGCAGCTTAGGAGTCGGAATTTCAGATACGCAGTATTTT. This chain uses TRBV11-2 with TRBJ2-3; D gene unclear. The CDR3 is 15 amino acids. V was pared by 1 base and J by 4 bases, with 12 bases between. The germline gives CDR1 SGHAT, CDR2 FQNNGV.

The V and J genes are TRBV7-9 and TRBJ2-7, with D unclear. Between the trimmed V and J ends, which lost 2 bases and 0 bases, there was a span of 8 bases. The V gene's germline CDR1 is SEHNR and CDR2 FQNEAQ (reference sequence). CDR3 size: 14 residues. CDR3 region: CASSLTDVSYEQYF. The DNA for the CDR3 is TGTGCCAGCAGCTTAACGGACGTCTCCTACGAGCAGTACTTC. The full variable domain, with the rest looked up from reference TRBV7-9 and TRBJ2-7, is DTGVSQNPRHKITKRGQNVTFRCDPISEHNRLYWYRQTLGQGPEFLTYFQNEAQLEKSRLLSDRFSAERPKGSFSTLEIQRTEQGDSAMYLCASSLTDVSYEQYFGPGTRLTVT.

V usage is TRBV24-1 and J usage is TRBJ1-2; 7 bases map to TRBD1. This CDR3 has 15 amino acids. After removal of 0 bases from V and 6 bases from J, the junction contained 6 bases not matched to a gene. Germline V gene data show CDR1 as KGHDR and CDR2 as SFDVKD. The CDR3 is CATSDLTGERNGYTF. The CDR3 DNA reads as TGTGCCACCAGTGATTTGACAGGGGAGAGAAATGGCTACACCTTC.

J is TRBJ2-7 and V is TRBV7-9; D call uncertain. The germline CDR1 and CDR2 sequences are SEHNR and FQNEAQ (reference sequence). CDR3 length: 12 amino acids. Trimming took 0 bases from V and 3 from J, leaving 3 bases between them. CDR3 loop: CASSLAFYEQYF. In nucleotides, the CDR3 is TGTGCCAGCAGCTTAGCGTTCTACGAGCAGTACTTC.

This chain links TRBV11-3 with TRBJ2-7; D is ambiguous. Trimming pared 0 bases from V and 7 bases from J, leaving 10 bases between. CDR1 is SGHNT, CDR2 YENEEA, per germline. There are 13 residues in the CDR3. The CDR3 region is CASSLDMFQEQYF. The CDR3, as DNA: TGTGCCAGCAGCTTAGATATGTTCCAGGAGCAGTACTTC.

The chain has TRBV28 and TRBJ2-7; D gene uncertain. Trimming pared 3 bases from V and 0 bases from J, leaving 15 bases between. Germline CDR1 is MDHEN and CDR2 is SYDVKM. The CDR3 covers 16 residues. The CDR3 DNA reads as TGTGCCAGCAGTTTGTTCGGACGACCCAGCTCCTACGAGCAGTACTTC. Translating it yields CASSLFGRPSSYEQYF.

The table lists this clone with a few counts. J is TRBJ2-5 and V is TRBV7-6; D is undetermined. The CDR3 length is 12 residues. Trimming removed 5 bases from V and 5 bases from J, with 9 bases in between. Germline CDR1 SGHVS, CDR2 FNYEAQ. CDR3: CASSPVGETQYF. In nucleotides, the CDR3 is TGTGCCAGCAGCCCAGTGGGGGAGACCCAGTACTTC.

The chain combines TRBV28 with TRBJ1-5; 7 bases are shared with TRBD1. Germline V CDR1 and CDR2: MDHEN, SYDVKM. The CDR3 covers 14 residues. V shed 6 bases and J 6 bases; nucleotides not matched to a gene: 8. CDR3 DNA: TGTGCCAGCAGAACCACAGGGGAACGTCAGCCCCAGCATTTT. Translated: CASRTTGERQPQHF.

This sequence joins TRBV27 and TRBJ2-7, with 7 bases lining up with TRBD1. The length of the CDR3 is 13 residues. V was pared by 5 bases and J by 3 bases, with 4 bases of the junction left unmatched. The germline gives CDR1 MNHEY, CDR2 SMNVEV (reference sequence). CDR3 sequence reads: CASSRQGDYEQYF. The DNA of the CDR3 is TGTGCCAGCAGTCGACAGGGCGACTACGAGCAGTACTTC.

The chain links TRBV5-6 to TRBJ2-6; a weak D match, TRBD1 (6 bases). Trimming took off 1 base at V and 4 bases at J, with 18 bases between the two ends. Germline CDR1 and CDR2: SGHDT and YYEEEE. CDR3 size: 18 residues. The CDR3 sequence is CASSLTQGSLSGANVLTF. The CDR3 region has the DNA TGTGCCAGCAGCTTGACGCAGGGGTCCCTGTCAGGGGCCAACGTCCTGACTTTC. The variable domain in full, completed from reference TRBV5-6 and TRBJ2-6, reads DAGVTQSPTHLIKTRGQQVTLRCSPKSGHDTVSWYQQALGQGPQFIFQYYEEEERQRGNFPDRFSGHQFPNYSSELNVNALLLGDSALYLCASSLTQGSLSGANVLTFGAGSRLTVL.

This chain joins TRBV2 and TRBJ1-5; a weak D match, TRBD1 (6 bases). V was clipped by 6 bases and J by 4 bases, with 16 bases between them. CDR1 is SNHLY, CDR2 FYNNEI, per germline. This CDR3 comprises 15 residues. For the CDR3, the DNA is TGTGCCAGCAGCGATCCGACAGGCTTGAATCAGCCCCAGCATTTT. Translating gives CASSDPTGLNQPQHF.

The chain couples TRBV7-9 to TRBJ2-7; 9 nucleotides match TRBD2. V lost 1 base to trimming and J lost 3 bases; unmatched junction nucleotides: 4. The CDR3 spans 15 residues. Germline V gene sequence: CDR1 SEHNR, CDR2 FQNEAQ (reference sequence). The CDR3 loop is CASSLGAGGLYEQYF. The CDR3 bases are TGTGCCAGCAGCTTAGGAGCGGGGGGCCTCTACGAGCAGTACTTC.

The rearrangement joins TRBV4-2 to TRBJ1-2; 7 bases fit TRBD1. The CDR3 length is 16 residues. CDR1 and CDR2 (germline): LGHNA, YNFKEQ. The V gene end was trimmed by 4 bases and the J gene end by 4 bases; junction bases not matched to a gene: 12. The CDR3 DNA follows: TGTGCCAGCAGCCTCTCCCCATTCAACAGGGGCTATGGCTACACCTTC. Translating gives CASSLSPFNRGYGYTF.

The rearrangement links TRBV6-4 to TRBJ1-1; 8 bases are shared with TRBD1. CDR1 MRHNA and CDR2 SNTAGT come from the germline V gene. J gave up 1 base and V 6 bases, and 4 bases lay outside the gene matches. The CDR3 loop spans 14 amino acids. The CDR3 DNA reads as TGTGCCAGCAGAAGGGGACAGGAGAACACTGAAGCTTTCTTT. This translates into CASRRGQENTEAFF.

The CDR3 loop is CASRRTGVTEAFF. DNA for the CDR3: TGTGCCAGCAGACGGACAGGGGTCACTGAAGCTTTCTTT. The chain is built from TRBV27 and TRBJ1-1; the match to TRBD1 covers 9 bases. This CDR3 spans 13 amino acids. V was clipped by 6 bases and J by 4 bases; unmatched bases: 3. The germline gives CDR1 MNHEY, CDR2 SMNVEV (reference sequence).

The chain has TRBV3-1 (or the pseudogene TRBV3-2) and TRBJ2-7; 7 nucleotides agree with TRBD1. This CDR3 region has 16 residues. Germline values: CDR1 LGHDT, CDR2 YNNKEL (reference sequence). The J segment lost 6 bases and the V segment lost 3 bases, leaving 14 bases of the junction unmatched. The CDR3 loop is CASSQESGTEAFEQYF. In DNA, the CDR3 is TGTGCCAGCAGCCAGGAGTCCGGGACAGAGGCCTTCGAGCAGTACTTC.

The CDR3 sequence: CASSLLSGVQETQYF. CDR3 sequence (DNA): TGCGCCAGCAGCTTGTTGTCCGGGGTCCAAGAGACCCAGTACTTC. The chain is built from TRBV5-1 and TRBJ2-5, with D perhaps matching TRBD2 (5 bases). The ends were cut back, 1 base at V and 1 base at J, with 11 bases in the middle. The CDR3 spans 15 residues. The germline gives CDR1 SGHRS, CDR2 YFSETQ. The complete variable domain, with remaining parts taken from reference TRBV5-1 and TRBJ2-5, reads KAGVTQTPRYLIKTRGQQVTLSCSPISGHRSVSWYQQTPGQGLQFLFEYFSETQRNKGNFPGRFSGRQFSNSRSEMNVSTLELGDSALYLCASSLLSGVQETQYFGPGTRLLVL.

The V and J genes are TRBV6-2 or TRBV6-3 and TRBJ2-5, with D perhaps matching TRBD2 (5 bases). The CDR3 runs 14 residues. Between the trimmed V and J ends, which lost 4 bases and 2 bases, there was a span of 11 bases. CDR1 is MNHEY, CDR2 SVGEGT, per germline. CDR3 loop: CASSSEAGQETQYF. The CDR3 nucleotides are TGTGCCAGCAGTTCAGAGGCGGGTCAAGAGACCCAGTACTTC.

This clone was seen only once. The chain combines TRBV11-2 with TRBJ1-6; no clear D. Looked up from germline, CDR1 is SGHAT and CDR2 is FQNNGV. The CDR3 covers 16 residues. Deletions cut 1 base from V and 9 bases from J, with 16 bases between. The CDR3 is CASSLGIRAGSSPLHF. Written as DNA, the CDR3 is TGTGCCAGCAGCTTAGGGATAAGGGCAGGTAGTTCACCCCTCCACTTT. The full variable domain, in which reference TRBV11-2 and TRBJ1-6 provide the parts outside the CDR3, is EAGVAQSPRYKIIEKRQSVAFWCNPISGHATLYWYQQILGQGPKLLIQFQNNGVVDDSQLPKDRFSAERLKGVDSTLKIQPAKLEDSAVYLCASSLGIRAGSSPLHFGNGTRLTVT.

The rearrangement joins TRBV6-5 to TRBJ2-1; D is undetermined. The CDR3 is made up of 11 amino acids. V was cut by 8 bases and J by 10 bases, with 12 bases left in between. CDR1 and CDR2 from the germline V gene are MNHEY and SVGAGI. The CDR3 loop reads CASCYVLEQFF. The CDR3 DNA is TGTGCCAGCTGCTACGTACTGGAGCAGTTCTTC.

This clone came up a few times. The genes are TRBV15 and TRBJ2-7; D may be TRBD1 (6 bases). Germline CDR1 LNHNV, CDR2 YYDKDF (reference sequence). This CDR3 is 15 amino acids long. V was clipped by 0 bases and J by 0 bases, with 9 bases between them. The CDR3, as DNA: TGTGCCACCAGCAGAGAAGGGGGTAGCTCCTACGAGCAGTACTTC. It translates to CATSREGGSSYEQYF.

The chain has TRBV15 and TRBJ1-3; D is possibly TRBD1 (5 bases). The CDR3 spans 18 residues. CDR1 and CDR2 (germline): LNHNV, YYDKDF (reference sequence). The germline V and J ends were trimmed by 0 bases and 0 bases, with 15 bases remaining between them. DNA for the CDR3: TGTGCCACCAGCAGAGAAAACTGGGGGGTGTTCTCTGGAAACACCATATATTTT. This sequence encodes CATSRENWGVFSGNTIYF.

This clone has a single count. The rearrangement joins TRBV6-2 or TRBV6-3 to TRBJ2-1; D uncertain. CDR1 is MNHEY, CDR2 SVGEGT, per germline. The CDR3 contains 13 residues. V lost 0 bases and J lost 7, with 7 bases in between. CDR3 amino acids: CASSYSAENEQFF. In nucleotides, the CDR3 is TGTGCCAGCAGTTACTCGGCAGAGAATGAGCAGTTCTTC.